This T cell receptor (beta chain) was sequenced for a study of cytomegalovirus exposure and HLA in healthy donors. About the study: About 85 million unique TCR sequences came from HLA-typed donors in an early release. Study-wide points: Some V segments, including TRBV6-2 and TRBV6-3, were excluded as indistinguishable.

The CDR3 has 13 residues. Germline lookup yields CDR1 LNHDA and CDR2 SQIVND (reference sequence). V shed 8 bases and J shed 1 base, with 11 bases lying between them. The PCR used 60 Vbeta and 13 Jbeta primers. The protocol was immunoSEQ multiplex PCR, while the TCRdb copy is restricted to in-frame clones and leaves out a portion. Of about 130,000 clones in the sample, roughly 70% were seen once. About this clone: The target antigen is unknown.

This chain joins TRBV19 and TRBJ1-1; unclear D gene. This receptor was identified in a man in his forties or fifties in good health and CMV-seropositive. The specimen sequenced was PBMCs. DNA for the CDR3: TGTGCCAGTTTCGGGAGGGCGAACACTGAAGCTTTCTTT. Translating it yields CASFGRANTEAFF.